The entry below describes one T cell receptor (beta chain). Its antigen remains unidentified. These data originate in a study of T cells in narcolepsy. Notes on the study in general: Autoreactive HCRT-specific and TRIB2-specific clonotypes were marked in same-patient CSF-versus-blood CD4+ comparisons. Reportedly, autoreactive clonotypes were serially detected in patients' blood but not controls'.

The V end lost 0 bases, the J end lost 7 bases, and 6 bases lay between the germline ends. The length of the CDR3 is 12 residues. Germline-derived CDR1 and CDR2 are SEHNR and FQNEAQ (reference sequence). This table comes from immunoSEQ multiplex PCR, and its TCRdb copy is limited to in-frame clones, with some not included. This sample carries around 16,000 clones, over 75% of them seen once, and the ten largest clones take 35% to 40%. The sequenced sample consisted of memory (CD45RA-) CD4+ T cells from blood. The chain joins TRBV7-9 to TRBJ2-5, with D perhaps being TRBD1 or TRBD2 (5 bases each). This TCR was sampled from a human donor in good health. The DNA of the CDR3 is TGTGCCAGCAGCTTAGCTGGGGGGACCCAGTACTTC. This encodes CASSLAGGTQYF.